This section outlines one T cell receptor beta chain sequence together with its context. This clone's antigen is unknown. No quality values exist for individual bases; no much larger clone is one base distant. The germline V gene supplies CDR1 SGDLS and CDR2 YYNGEE. The CDR3 sequence holds 14 residues, the cysteine and phenylalanine included. Just the 42-base CDR3 DNA is kept, in frame starting at base 1. V ends up 5 bases short and J 13 bases short, with an unmatched junction base count of 9. These data are taken from a study of T cell changes during pregnancy in multiple sclerosis (dated by TCRdb to the late 2010s). Broadly, across the study: In women with multiple sclerosis, the researchers looked at how the T cell repertoire shifted as pregnancy progressed.

The library was obtained by the immunoSEQ multiplex PCR assay. TCRdb took this table from immuneACCESS and kept in-frame rearrangements with V and J called. Such tables lack part of the clones; where checked against another copy, unresolved V genes explain under half of the gap, and the rest is unexplained. The sample table contains 58,000 or so clones; only one count was recorded for about nine tenths of them. In total, the top ten clones hold roughly 2.2% of the sample. This specimen consisted of peripheral blood, obtained in the first trimester of pregnancy. Rearrangement joined TRBV9 to TRBJ2-4, with 13 middle bases fitting TRBD2. This clonotype originated in a female donor with multiple sclerosis, enrolled in a pregnancy study. The DNA is as follows: TGTGCCAGCAGTCCTCCGGGACTAGCGGGAAAACAGTACTTC. Translated, it reads CASSPPGLAGKQYF. With all but the CDR3 taken from the reference TRBV9 and TRBJ2-4 genes, the full variable domain is: DSGVTQTPKHLITATGQRVTLRCSPRSGDLSVYWYQQSLDQGLQFLIQYYNGEERAKGNILERFSAQQFPDLHSELNLSSLELGDSALYFCASSPPGLAGKQYFGAGTRLSVL.